This record looks at one T cell receptor (beta chain) sequence and its context. Its target is not known. This sample was taken from a study of OX40 agonist ivuxolimab in advanced cancers. Study at large: The dose-escalation cohort had hepatocellular carcinoma, melanoma, renal cell or head and neck cancer. Previous treatment with anti-PD-1, anti-PD-L1 or anti-CTLA-4 therapy was allowed; 40% had received some. The study, taken as a whole, reports: Clonal expansion among partial responders at 0.1-3.0 mg/kg ranked near the lowest. Part of the nonresponder group also had normalized T-cell clonal expansion that was low.

The table came from immunoSEQ multiplex PCR; TCRdb's copy has only in-frame clones and leaves some out. The sample includes about 46,000 clones, roughly 85% of them seen just once. The V gene's germline CDR1 is MNHEY and CDR2 SMNVEV (reference sequence). Unmatched junction bases numbered 13, after V lost 10 bases and J lost 7 bases. The CDR3 length is 14 residues. Here the sequenced sample was CD4+ or CD8+ T cells sorted from blood, taken in a trial of the OX40 agonist ivuxolimab. The rearrangement joins TRBV27 to TRBJ2-1, with 7 bases matching TRBD1. This TCR derives from an adult with an advanced solid tumor such as melanoma, head and neck, liver or kidney cancer. DNA of the CDR3: TGTGCCAACAAGACAGGGAGAAGGGTAAATGAGCAGTTCTTC. It specifies CANKTGRRVNEQFF.